The 5 T cell receptor beta chains presented below share a single source sample, sequenced in a study of T cell responses to AZD1222 COVID-19 vaccine. Only in-frame clones appear in the TCRdb table, and some are missing; sequencing was by immunoSEQ multiplex PCR. This sample carries 40,000 to 55,000 clones, 70% to 90% of them seen once, and the ten largest clones take 1.1%. Material: peripheral blood, obtained 28 days after the second AZD1222 dose. The receptors originated from an adult who received the AZD1222 COVID-19 vaccine.

This chain uses TRBV28 with TRBJ2-1, with TRBD2 matching over 8 bases. Germline V gene lookup returns CDR1 MDHEN and CDR2 SYDVKM. After removal of 5 bases from V and 3 bases from J, the junction contained 9 bases not matched to a gene. CDR3 length: 16 amino acids. CDR3 sequence reads: CASSRGVAGGYNEQFF. In DNA form, the CDR3 reads TGTGCCAGCAGTCGTGGGGTGGCGGGAGGCTACAATGAGCAGTTCTTC.

This clone has only a few counts. The chain recombines TRBV10-2 with TRBJ2-2; D might be TRBD1 or TRBD2, each matching 5 bases. Trimming pared 3 bases from V and 7 bases from J, leaving 12 bases between. Germline assignment: CDR1 WSHSY and CDR2 SAAADI. CDR3 size: 14 residues. CDR3 region: CASSDWGAGGELFF. DNA of the CDR3: TGCGCCAGCAGTGATTGGGGCGCGGGCGGGGAGCTGTTTTTT.

V usage is TRBV3-1 (or the pseudogene TRBV3-2) and J usage is TRBJ2-7; the D is unclear. The CDR3 consists of 12 residues. Between the trimmed V and J ends, which lost 2 bases and 5 bases, there was a span of 7 bases. Germline V CDR1 and CDR2: LGHDT, YNNKEL (reference sequence). The DNA of the CDR3 is TGTGCCAGCAGCCAAATCGCGAACGAGCAGTACTTC. This sequence encodes CASSQIANEQYF.

The gene calls are TRBV7-2 and TRBJ2-1, with a possible D match to TRBD2 (5 bases). This CDR3 is 14 amino acids long. Trimming left V 5 bases short and J 7 bases short, with 15 bases between. Per germline, CDR1 SGHTA and CDR2 FQGNSA. CDR3 in DNA: TGTGCCAGCAGCACTGGACTTCCGTGGAATGAGCAGTTCTTC. Translated, it gives CASSTGLPWNEQFF.

This chain joins TRBV3-1 (or the pseudogene TRBV3-2) and TRBJ2-5; tentatively, D is TRBD1 or TRBD2 (5 bases each). The CDR3 totals 15 residues. The germline gives CDR1 LGHDT, CDR2 YNNKEL (reference sequence). V shed 1 base and J shed 6 bases, with 15 bases lying between them. Here the CDR3 reads CASSQVEQAGKTQYF. The CDR3 DNA reads TGTGCCAGCAGCCAAGTAGAACAGGCCGGGAAGACCCAGTACTTC.